This T cell receptor (beta chain) stems from a study of blood T cell repertoires in COVID-19. Background on the study: Donors in the United States, Italy and Spain gave samples during acute or convalescent COVID-19. PBMCs, B-cell-depleted T cells, or T cells were the source of the cDNA or gDNA that made up the material.

Data came from immunoSEQ multiplex PCR; TCRdb stores just in-frame clones and leaves some out. In the table there are under 150,000 clones, approximately 84% of which are singletons. The length of the CDR3 is 14 residues. Germline V gives CDR1 SNHLY, CDR2 FYNNEI. V was pared by 6 bases and J by 8 bases, with 16 bases between. This sequence originates from a woman in her sixties with acute or convalescent COVID-19. The chain combines TRBV2 with TRBJ1-4; TRBD1 is a possible D gene (6 bases). Sequenced: peripheral blood. The CDR3: CASREDSVSEKLFF. The CDR3 DNA is TGTGCCAGCAGGGAGGACAGTGTATCCGAAAAACTGTTTTTT.